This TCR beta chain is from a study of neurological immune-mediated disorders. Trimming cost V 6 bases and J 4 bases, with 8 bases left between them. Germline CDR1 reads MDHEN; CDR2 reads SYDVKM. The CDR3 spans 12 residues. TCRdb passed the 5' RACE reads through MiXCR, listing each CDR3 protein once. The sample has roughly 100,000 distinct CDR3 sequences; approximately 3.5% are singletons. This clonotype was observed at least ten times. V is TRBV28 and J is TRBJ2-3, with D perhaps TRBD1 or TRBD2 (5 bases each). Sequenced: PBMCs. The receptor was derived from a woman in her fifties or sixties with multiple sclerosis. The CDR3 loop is CASRRDPDTQYF. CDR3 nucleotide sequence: TGTGCCAGCAGACGGGACCCAGATACGCAGTATTTT.